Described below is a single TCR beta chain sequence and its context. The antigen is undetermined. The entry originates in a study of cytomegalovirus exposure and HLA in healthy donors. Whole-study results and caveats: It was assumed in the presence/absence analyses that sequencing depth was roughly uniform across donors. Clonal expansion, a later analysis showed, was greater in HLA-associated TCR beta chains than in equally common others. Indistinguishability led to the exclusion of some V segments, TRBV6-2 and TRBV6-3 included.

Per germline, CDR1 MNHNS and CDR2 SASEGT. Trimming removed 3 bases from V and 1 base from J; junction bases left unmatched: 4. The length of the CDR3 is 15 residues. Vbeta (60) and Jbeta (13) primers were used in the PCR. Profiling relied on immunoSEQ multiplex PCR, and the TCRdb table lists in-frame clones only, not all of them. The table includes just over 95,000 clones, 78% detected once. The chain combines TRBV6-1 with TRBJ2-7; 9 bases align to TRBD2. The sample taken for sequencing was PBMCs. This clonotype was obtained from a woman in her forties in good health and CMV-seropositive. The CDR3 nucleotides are TGTGCCAGCAGTGAGGAAGCGGGAGGTTCCTACGAGCAGTACTTC. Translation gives CASSEEAGGSYEQYF.